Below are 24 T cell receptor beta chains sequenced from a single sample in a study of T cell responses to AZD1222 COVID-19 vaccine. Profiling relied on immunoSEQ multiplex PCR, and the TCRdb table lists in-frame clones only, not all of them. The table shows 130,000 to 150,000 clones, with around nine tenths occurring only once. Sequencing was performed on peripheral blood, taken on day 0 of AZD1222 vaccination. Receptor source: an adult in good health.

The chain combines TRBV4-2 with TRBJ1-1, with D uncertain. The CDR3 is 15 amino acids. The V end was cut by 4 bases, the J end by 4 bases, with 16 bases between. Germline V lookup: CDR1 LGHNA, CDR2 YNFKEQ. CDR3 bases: TGTGCCAGCAGCCGTACCCAGGTGCCCCTCACTGAAGCTTTCTTT. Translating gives CASSRTQVPLTEAFF.

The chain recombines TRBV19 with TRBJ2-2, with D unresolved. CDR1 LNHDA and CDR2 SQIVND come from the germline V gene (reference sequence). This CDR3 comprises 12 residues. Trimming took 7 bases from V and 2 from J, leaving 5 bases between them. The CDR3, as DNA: TGTGCCAGTACCGCTAACACCGGGGAGCTGTTTTTT. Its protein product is CASTANTGELFF.

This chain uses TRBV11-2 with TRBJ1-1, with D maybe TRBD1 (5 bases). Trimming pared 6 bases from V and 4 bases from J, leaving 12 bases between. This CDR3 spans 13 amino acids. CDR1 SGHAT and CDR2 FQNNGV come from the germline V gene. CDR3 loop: CASSSGHFTEAFF. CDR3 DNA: TGTGCCAGCAGTTCCGGACACTTCACTGAAGCTTTCTTT.

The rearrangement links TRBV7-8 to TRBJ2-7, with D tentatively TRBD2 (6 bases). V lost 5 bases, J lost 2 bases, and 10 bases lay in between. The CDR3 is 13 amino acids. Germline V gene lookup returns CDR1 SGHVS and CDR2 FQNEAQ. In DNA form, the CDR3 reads TGTGCCAGCAGCCTTTCGGGGGCCTACGAGCAGTACTTC. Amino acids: CASSLSGAYEQYF.

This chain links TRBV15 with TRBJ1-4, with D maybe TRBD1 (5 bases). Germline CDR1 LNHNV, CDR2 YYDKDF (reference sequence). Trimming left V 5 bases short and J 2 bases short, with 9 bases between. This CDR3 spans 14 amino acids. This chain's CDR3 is CATSAYRTNEKLFF. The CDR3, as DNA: TGTGCCACCAGCGCCTACAGGACTAATGAAAAACTGTTTTTT.

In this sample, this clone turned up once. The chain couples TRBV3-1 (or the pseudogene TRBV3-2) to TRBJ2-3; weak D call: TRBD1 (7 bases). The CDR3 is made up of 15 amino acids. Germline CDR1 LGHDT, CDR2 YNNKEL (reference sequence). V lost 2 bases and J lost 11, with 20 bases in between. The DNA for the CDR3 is TGTGCCAGCAGCCAAATGGGAGCGGGTGGGACAGAGCAGTATTTT. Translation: CASSQMGAGGTEQYF.

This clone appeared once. The CDR3 region is CASSFRPGKLFF. CDR3 nucleotide sequence: TGTGCCAGCAGTTTCAGACCGGGAAAACTGTTTTTT. The chain is built from TRBV6-5 and TRBJ1-4, with D uncertain. Deletions cut 4 bases from V and 10 bases from J, with 10 bases between. The germline V gene encodes CDR1 MNHEY and CDR2 SVGAGI. The CDR3 consists of 12 residues.

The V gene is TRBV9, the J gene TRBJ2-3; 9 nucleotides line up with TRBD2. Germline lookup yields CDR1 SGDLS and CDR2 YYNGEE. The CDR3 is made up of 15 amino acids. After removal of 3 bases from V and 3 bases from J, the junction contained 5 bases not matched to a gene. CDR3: CASSESGRRTDTQYF. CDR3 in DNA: TGTGCCAGCAGCGAAAGCGGGAGGCGAACAGATACGCAGTATTTT.

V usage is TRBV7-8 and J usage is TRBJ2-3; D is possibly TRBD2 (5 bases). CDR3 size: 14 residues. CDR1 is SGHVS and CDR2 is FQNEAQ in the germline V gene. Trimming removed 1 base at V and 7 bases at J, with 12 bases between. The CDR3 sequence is CASSLVRGRNTQYF. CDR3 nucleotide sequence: TGTGCCAGCAGCTTAGTACGGGGTAGAAATACGCAGTATTTT.

Written as DNA, the CDR3 is TGTGCCAGCAGTTACTTGAGGAGCTCCTATAATTCACCCCTCCACTTT. It translates to CASSYLRSSYNSPLHF. V gene TRBV6-5 combines with J gene TRBJ1-6, with D unresolved. Germline V gene lookup returns CDR1 MNHEY and CDR2 SVGAGI. Trimming cost V 1 base and J 0 bases, with 7 bases left between them. The CDR3 covers 16 residues.

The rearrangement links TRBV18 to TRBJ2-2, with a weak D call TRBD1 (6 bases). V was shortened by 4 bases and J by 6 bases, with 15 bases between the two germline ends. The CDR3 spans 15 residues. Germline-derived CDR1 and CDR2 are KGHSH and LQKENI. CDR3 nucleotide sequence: TGTGCCAGCTCACGGGGGACACCCCAGGCCGGGGAGCTGTTTTTT. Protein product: CASSRGTPQAGELFF.

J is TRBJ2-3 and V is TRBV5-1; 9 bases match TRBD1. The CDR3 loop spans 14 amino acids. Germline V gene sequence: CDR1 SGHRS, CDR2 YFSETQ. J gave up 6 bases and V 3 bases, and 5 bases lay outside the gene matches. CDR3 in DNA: TGCGCCAGCAGCTACGGACAGGGGTCCGATACGCAGTATTTT. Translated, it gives CASSYGQGSDTQYF.

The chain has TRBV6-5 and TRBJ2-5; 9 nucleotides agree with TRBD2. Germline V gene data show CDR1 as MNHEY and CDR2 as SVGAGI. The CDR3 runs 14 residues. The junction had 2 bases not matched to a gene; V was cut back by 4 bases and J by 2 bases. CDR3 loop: CASSLTSGQETQYF. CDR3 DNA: TGTGCCAGCAGTTTGACTAGCGGACAAGAGACCCAGTACTTC.

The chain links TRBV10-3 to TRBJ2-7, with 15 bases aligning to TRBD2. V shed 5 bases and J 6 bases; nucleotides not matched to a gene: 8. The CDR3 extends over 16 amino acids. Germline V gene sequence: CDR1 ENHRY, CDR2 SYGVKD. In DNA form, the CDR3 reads TGTGCCATCAGTATAACGGGACTAGCGGGAGGAGGCGAGCAGTACTTC. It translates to CAISITGLAGGGEQYF.

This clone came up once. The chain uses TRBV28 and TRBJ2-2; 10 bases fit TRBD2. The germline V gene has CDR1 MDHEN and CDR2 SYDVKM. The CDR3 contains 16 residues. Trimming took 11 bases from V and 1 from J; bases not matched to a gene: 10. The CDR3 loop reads CAALAAGGRNTGELFF. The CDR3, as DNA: TGTGCCGCCCTGGCAGCGGGAGGGAGGAACACCGGGGAGCTGTTTTTT.

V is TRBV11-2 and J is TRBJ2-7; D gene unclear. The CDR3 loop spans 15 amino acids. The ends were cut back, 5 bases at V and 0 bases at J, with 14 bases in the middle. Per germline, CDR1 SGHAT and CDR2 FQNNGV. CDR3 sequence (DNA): TGTGCCAGCAGCGTAAGCCAGATCCCCTCCTACGAGCAGTACTTC. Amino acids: CASSVSQIPSYEQYF.

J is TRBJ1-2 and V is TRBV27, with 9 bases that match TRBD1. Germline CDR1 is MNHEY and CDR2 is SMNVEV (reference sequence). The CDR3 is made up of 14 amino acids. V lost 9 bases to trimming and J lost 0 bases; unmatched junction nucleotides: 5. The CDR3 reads CASSRQGANYGYTF. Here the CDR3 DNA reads TGTGCCAGTTCACGACAGGGGGCTAACTATGGCTACACCTTC.

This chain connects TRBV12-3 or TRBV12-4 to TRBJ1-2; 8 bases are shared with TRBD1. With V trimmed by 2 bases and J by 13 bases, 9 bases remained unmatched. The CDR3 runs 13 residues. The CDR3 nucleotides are TGTGCCAGCAGTTTACGGTCCCAGGGGGCGATCACCTTC. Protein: CASSLRSQGAITF.

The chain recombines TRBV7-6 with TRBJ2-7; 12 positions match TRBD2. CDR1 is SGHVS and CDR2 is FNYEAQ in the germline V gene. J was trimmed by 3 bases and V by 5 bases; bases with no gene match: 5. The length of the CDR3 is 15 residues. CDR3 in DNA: TGTGCCAGCAGCGCCACTAGCGGGGGGCGCTACGAGCAGTACTTC. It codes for CASSATSGGRYEQYF. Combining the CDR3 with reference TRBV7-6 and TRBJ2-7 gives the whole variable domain GAGVSQSPRYKVTKRGQDVALRCDPISGHVSLYWYRQALGQGPEFLTYFNYEAQQDKSGLPNDRFSAERPEGSISTLTIQRTEQRDSAMYRCASSATSGGRYEQYFGPGTRLTVT.

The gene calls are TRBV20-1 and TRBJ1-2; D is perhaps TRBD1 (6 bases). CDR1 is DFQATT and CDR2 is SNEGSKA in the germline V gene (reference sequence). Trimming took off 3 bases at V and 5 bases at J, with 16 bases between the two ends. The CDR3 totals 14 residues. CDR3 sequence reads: CSASNTGRPYGYTF. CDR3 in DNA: TGCAGTGCTAGTAATACAGGGAGACCTTATGGCTACACCTTC.

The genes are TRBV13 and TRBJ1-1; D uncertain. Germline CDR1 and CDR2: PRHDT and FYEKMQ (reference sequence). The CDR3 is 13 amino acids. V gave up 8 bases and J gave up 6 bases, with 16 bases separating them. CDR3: CASRLGVKAEAFF. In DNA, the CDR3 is TGTGCCAGCCGACTTGGGGTAAAGGCTGAAGCTTTCTTT.

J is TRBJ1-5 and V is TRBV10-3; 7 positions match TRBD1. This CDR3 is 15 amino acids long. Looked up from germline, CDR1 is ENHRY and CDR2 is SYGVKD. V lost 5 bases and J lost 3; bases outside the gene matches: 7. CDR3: CAISSTGEVNQPQHF. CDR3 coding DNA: TGTGCCATCAGTAGCACAGGGGAGGTCAATCAGCCCCAGCATTTT.

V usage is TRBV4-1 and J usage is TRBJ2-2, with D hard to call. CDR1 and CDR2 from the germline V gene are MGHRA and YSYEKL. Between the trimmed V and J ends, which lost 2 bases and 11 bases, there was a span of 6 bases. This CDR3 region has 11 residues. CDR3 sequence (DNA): TGCGCCAGCAGCCAATACGAAGAGCTGTTTTTT. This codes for CASSQYEELFF.

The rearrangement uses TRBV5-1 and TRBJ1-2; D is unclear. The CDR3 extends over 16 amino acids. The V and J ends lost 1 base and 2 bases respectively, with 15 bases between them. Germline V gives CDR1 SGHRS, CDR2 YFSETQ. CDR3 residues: CASSLKASESNYGYTF. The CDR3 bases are TGCGCCAGCAGCTTGAAAGCCTCCGAGTCGAACTATGGCTACACCTTC.